Listed below are T cell receptor beta chains from one sample, sequenced in a study of blood T cell repertoires in COVID-19. The protocol was immunoSEQ multiplex PCR, while the TCRdb copy is restricted to in-frame clones and leaves out a portion. In the table there are some 130,000 clones, 90% of which are singletons. Sample: peripheral blood. These receptors originate from a man aged 45-65 years with active COVID-19. Both conserved end residues are part of each CDR3. The D gene is left open where the match is weak. A clone size is listed for some rows: how often the clone was seen (once, few, many), or a class if it is expanded.

d_call clone_size j_call v_call cdr3_nt cdr3_aa
- - TRBJ1-5 TRBV4-1 TGCGCCAGCAGCCCCCCCTCGGTGGGTGCAGGGTGGCGCAATCAGCCCCAGCATTTT CASSPPSVGAGWRNQPQHF
- - TRBJ1-5 TRBV6-5 TGTGCCAGCGGCAGTACGAACACTCAGCCCCAGCATTTT CASGSTNTQPQHF
TRBD2 - TRBJ2-1 TRBV5-1 TGCGCCAGCAGCTTGGGACTAGCGGGCACCTACAATGAGCAGTTCTTC CASSLGLAGTYNEQFF
TRBD2 - TRBJ2-1 TRBV10-1 TGCGCCAGCAGTCCTAGCGGGAGTAGTGAGCAGTTCTTC CASSPSGSSEQFF
- once TRBJ1-2 TRBV6-1 TGTGCCAGCAGTGGCCCGTTTGGAGCTAAATTCTATGGCTACACCTTC CASSGPFGAKFYGYTF
- - TRBJ2-1 TRBV6-4 TGTGCCAGCAGTGACTCGGGCGGGGCGGATGAGCAGTTCTTC CASSDSGGADEQFF
- - TRBJ2-1 TRBV29-1 TGCAGCGGCGGATTTCGGAGCTCCTACAATGAGCAGTTCTTC CSGGFRSSYNEQFF
TRBD1 - TRBJ1-1 TRBV6-7 TGTGCCAGCAGTTACACGGGACAGGGGAACCATATGAACACTGAAGCTTTCTTT CASSYTGQGNHMNTEAFF
TRBD1 - TRBJ1-4 TRBV19 TGTGCCAGTAGTATGGACAGGGTACAGACTAATGAAAAACTGTTTTTT CASSMDRVQTNEKLFF
TRBD1 - TRBJ1-2 TRBV5-1 TGCGCCAGCAGCTCCCGGACAGGGGGCACCTATGGCTACACCTTC CASSSRTGGTYGYTF
- - TRBJ1-2 TRBV4-1 TGCGCCAGCAGCTCCGACAGGAGAAGTGGCTACACCTTC CASSSDRRSGYTF
TRBD1 - TRBJ1-5 TRBV6-1 TGTGCCAGCAGTGAAATGGGGACAGGGGTTTTGCCCCAGCATTTT CASSEMGTGVLPQHF
- - TRBJ1-1 TRBV27 TGTGCCAGCAGTTTCGACGGGGGTTACACTGAAGCTTTCTTT CASSFDGGYTEAFF
TRBD2 - TRBJ2-2 TRBV19 TGTGCCAGTAGTCCAGGACTAGCGGGAAGGACCGGGGAGCTGTTTTTT CASSPGLAGRTGELFF
- - TRBJ2-7 TRBV7-9 TGTGCCAGCAGCTTTAACCGGGACATCTCGTACTTC CASSFNRDISYF
- - TRBJ1-2 TRBV10-2 TGCGCCAGCAGGAGGGCTGCCGGCTATGGCTACACCTTC CASRRAAGYGYTF
- - TRBJ2-2 TRBV19 TGTGCCAGTAGGCCAGGGCGGAAAAGGGATTATGGGGAGCTGTTTTTT CASRPGRKRDYGELFF
- - TRBJ2-1 TRBV27 TGTGCCAGCAGTAGTCCGAGCGATGAGCAGTTCTTC CASSSPSDEQFF
TRBD1 once TRBJ1-2 TRBV6-5 TGTGCCAGCAGTTTATACGGGACAGGCTATGGCTACACCTTC CASSLYGTGYGYTF
TRBD2 - TRBJ2-5 TRBV4-1 TGCGCCAGCAGCCAAGATGGGACTAGGTCCGAGACCCAGTACTTC CASSQDGTRSETQYF
- - TRBJ2-5 TRBV24-1 TGTGCCACCAGTGATCCCCGCGGGGCAGGGGAGACCCAGTACTTC CATSDPRGAGETQYF
- - TRBJ1-1 TRBV6-1 TGTGCCAGCAGTGGTCACGCGAGCCTGATCGGGGGTCGGACTGAAGCTTTCTTT CASSGHASLIGGRTEAFF
TRBD2 - TRBJ2-1 TRBV7-6 TGTGCCAGCAGCTTAACAAAAGCGGGAACCCTTGGTGAGCAGTTCTTC CASSLTKAGTLGEQFF
TRBD1 - TRBJ2-7 TRBV2 TGTGCCAGCAGTGAATCAGGGGGCTTATACGAGCAGTACTTC CASSESGGLYEQYF
- - TRBJ2-3 TRBV29-1 TGCAGCGTTCTAGCAGATACGCAGTATTTT CSVLADTQYF
- - TRBJ2-2 TRBV2 TGTGCCAGCAGTGAAACAGGACACCTCACCGGGGAGCTGTTTTTT CASSETGHLTGELFF
- - TRBJ2-2 TRBV7-6 TGTGCCAGCAGCTTAGCCGCAGGGGTCGACACCGGGGAGCTGTTTTTT CASSLAAGVDTGELFF
TRBD1 - TRBJ1-6 TRBV7-2 TGTGCCAGCACCGCACAGGGGGCAGCGACACCCCTCCACTTT CASTAQGAATPLHF
- - TRBJ1-5 TRBV6-1 TGTGCCAGCAGTGAATCAGGGGTCGATCAGCCCCAGCATTTT CASSESGVDQPQHF
TRBD1 - TRBJ1-5 TRBV19 TGTGCCAGTCAGTACTCAGGGGGTGAGCCCCAGCATTTT CASQYSGGEPQHF
TRBD2 - TRBJ2-1 TRBV5-1 TGCGCCAGCAGGGCCGGCGGGAGCTATGAGCAGTTCTTC CASRAGGSYEQFF
- - TRBJ1-1 TRBV14 TGTGCCAGCAGCCAACAGGGGCTACTGAACACTGAAGCTTTCTTT CASSQQGLLNTEAFF
TRBD1 - TRBJ1-2 TRBV18 TGTGCCAGCTCACCGTCGGGACAGGTGACAGGCTACACCTTC CASSPSGQVTGYTF
- - TRBJ2-5 TRBV9 TGTGCCAGCAGCTCTCACAACTCGGGAGAGACCCAGTACTTC CASSSHNSGETQYF
- - TRBJ2-3 TRBV18 TGTGCCAGCTCACCCCCAGCAGGGCTGAGCACAGATACGCAGTATTTT CASSPPAGLSTDTQYF
TRBD1 - TRBJ1-1 TRBV6-5 TGTGCCAGCACCCCGGGACAGGGAGGCGGTGAAGCTTTCTTT CASTPGQGGGEAFF
TRBD1 - TRBJ2-3 TRBV5-1 TGCGCCAGCAGCTTTGGACAGGGGGCCACAGATACGCAGTATTTT CASSFGQGATDTQYF
- - TRBJ1-1 TRBV6-6 TGTGCCAGCAGTTACTCGGAGCCACTGACTGAAGCTTTCTTT CASSYSEPLTEAFF
TRBD1 - TRBJ1-2 TRBV6-5 TGTGCCAGCAGTTACTCGATTGGGACAGGGAACTATGGCTACACCTTC CASSYSIGTGNYGYTF
- - TRBJ2-3 TRBV30 TGTGCCTCCTCCGACAGGACCCACACAGATACGCAGTATTTT CASSDRTHTDTQYF
- - TRBJ2-7 TRBV27 TGTGCCAGCAGTTTTTCCCGGGACTTCTACGAGCAGTACTTC CASSFSRDFYEQYF
TRBD1 - TRBJ2-1 TRBV7-9 TGTGCCAGCAGCCCTTGGACAGGGGGCCTACTAGCGCTCTACAATGAGCAGTTCTTC CASSPWTGGLLALYNEQFF
- - TRBJ1-2 TRBV27 TGTGCCAGCAGTACAGGAAACTATGGCTACACCTTC CASSTGNYGYTF
- - TRBJ2-3 TRBV11-3 TGTGCCAGCACCTCCGTGGGTAGCGGACTCACAGATACGCAGTATTTT CASTSVGSGLTDTQYF
TRBD1 - TRBJ1-5 TRBV19 TGTGCCAGTAGTATAGGGACCGGGACAGGGGGCCGGAGCAATCAGCCCCAGCATTTT CASSIGTGTGGRSNQPQHF
TRBD2 once TRBJ2-2 TRBV9 TGTGCCAGCAGCGGATCTAGCGGAGGGGACACCGGGGAGCTGTTTTTT CASSGSSGGDTGELFF
- once TRBJ1-1 TRBV7-9 TGTGCCAGCAGCGTACCGGGAGGAGAAGCTTTCTTT CASSVPGGEAFF
- - TRBJ1-3 TRBV3-1/TRBV3-2 TGTGCCAGCAGCAACTGGGCGGGCCGCTCTGGAAACACCATATATTTT CASSNWAGRSGNTIYF
TRBD1 - TRBJ2-5 TRBV2 TGTGCCATGAGTCGTGGAGGACAGGGCGGGGAGACCCAGTACTTC CAMSRGGQGGETQYF
TRBD2 - TRBJ2-1 TRBV5-6 TGTGCCAGCAGCTTGGGTGGAGGGACTAGAAGGGTCCCAGAGTTCTTC CASSLGGGTRRVPEFF
TRBD2 once TRBJ2-3 TRBV20-1 TGCAGTGCTAGTCCTAGCGGGGTTTTTGCAGATACGCAGTATTTT CSASPSGVFADTQYF
- - TRBJ2-3 TRBV2 TGTGCCAGCACGGTGGGGACTTTCAGAAGCGGGAGCACAGATACGCAGTATTTT CASTVGTFRSGSTDTQYF
- - TRBJ2-5 TRBV27 TGTGCCAGCAGTTCTACTAGAATGGGGAAAGAGACCCAGTACTTC CASSSTRMGKETQYF
TRBD2 - TRBJ2-7 TRBV4-1 TGCGCCAGCAGCTCTCAGCCTAGCGGTATCTCCTACGAGCAGTACTTC CASSSQPSGISYEQYF
- - TRBJ1-4 TRBV9 TGTGCCAGCAGCGCGCAGGGTGCTGCTAATGAAAAACTGTTTTTT CASSAQGAANEKLFF
- - TRBJ1-1 TRBV7-9 TGTGCCAGCAGCTTAGACAGGGCTATTGAAGCTTTCTTT CASSLDRAIEAFF
- - TRBJ2-2 TRBV14 TGTGCCAGCAGCCTGGGCCGGGATACCGGGGAGCTGTTTTTT CASSLGRDTGELFF
TRBD1 once TRBJ2-3 TRBV24-1 TGTGCCACCAGTGAGGTGACAGGGGGTGGCACAGATACGCAGTATTTT CATSEVTGGGTDTQYF
TRBD2 - TRBJ2-5 TRBV7-3 TGTGCCAGCAGCCCGACTAGCAGCCGGCAAGAGACCCAGTACTTC CASSPTSSRQETQYF
TRBD2 few TRBJ2-3 TRBV5-1 TGCGCCAGCAGCTGGGGGAGGGCTTTTATAGATACGCAGTATTTT CASSWGRAFIDTQYF